The rows below give T cell receptor beta chains drawn from one sample of a study of blood T cell repertoires in COVID-19. The table came from immunoSEQ multiplex PCR; TCRdb's copy has only in-frame clones and leaves some out. The sample has fewer than 80,000 clones, 88% seen once. Sequences were obtained from peripheral blood. These receptors came from a human donor in a cohort sampled during active COVID-19. The CDR3 runs from the conserved cysteine through the conserved F or W. D genes are given only for firm matches. For some rows the clone size is stated as once, few or many, or as a class when expanded; others skip it.

D	V	J	size	DNA	CDR3
-	TRBV21-1	TRBJ2-3	-	TGTGCCAGCAGACCCCTTAGCGGGAGCCCAGATACGCAGTATTTT	CASRPLSGSPDTQYF
-	TRBV28	TRBJ2-2	-	TGTGCCAGCAGTTTGTTCATTAGCAACACCGGGGAGCTGTTTTTT	CASSLFISNTGELFF
TRBD1	TRBV27	TRBJ1-2	-	TGTGCCAGCAGTTCCTTGACAGGGGACGGCTACACCTTC	CASSSLTGDGYTF
-	TRBV6-6	TRBJ1-1	-	TGTGCCAGCAGTTACTCGTCGACAGTAACTGAAGCTTTCTTT	CASSYSSTVTEAFF
TRBD2	TRBV11-2	TRBJ2-7	-	TGTGCCAGCAGCTTAGGGCAGCGGGGGGGCTACGAGCAGTACTTC	CASSLGQRGGYEQYF
-	TRBV6-1	TRBJ2-1	-	TGTGCCAGCAGTGAACACGACAGACCATCCTACAATGAGCAGTTCTTC	CASSEHDRPSYNEQFF
TRBD1	TRBV4-1	TRBJ1-3	-	TGCGCCAGCAGCCCGGGACAGGGATCGCCTCTGGGTGGAAACACCATATATTTT	CASSPGQGSPLGGNTIYF
TRBD2	TRBV4-1	TRBJ2-4	once	TGCGCCAGCAGCCAAGCGATCGTACGGACTAGCGGGGACCCAGCCAAAAACATTCAGTACTTC	CASSQAIVRTSGDPAKNIQYF
TRBD2	TRBV10-1	TRBJ2-3	once	TGCGCCAGCAGTGAGCTGACTAGCGGGGAGGATACGCAGTATTTT	CASSELTSGEDTQYF
-	TRBV28	TRBJ2-1	-	TGTGCCAGCAGTTCCTCCGGGACTGAATTTTACAATGAGCAGTTCTTC	CASSSSGTEFYNEQFF
-	TRBV27	TRBJ1-5	-	TGTGCCAGCAGTTACAGGGTTGGCAATCAGCCCCAGCATTTT	CASSYRVGNQPQHF
TRBD2	TRBV10-3	TRBJ2-1	-	TGTGCCATCAGCCCACTAGCGGACTCCTACAATGAGCAGTTCTTC	CAISPLADSYNEQFF
TRBD1	TRBV7-2	TRBJ1-5	few	TGTGCCAGCAGCGCCCGGACAGGGGATAGGGGTCAGCCCCAGCATTTT	CASSARTGDRGQPQHF
-	TRBV29-1	TRBJ1-2	-	TGCAGCGTTGAGAGACAGCCCGGGGGCTACACCTTC	CSVERQPGGYTF
TRBD1	TRBV9	TRBJ2-1	-	TGTGCCAGCAGCGTCGGACAGGGGAGGCATGAGCAGTTCTTC	CASSVGQGRHEQFF
-	TRBV25-1	TRBJ2-5	-	TGTGCCAGCAGTGAATGGAGGGCGGCCCAAGAGACCCAGTACTTC	CASSEWRAAQETQYF
-	TRBV7-8	TRBJ1-4	-	TGTGCCAGCAGCTTGCGAGCTAGCGGGAGATTAAATGAAAAACTGTTTTTT	CASSLRASGRLNEKLFF
TRBD1	TRBV7-2	TRBJ1-2	once	TGTGCCAGCAGCTCAAGGACAGGGCTAAACTATGGCTACACCTTC	CASSSRTGLNYGYTF
TRBD1	TRBV5-5	TRBJ1-5	-	TGTGCCAGCAGCTATAGGCCCGGGACAGGCGGTCAGCCCCAGCATTTT	CASSYRPGTGGQPQHF
TRBD2	TRBV10-1	TRBJ2-5	-	TGCGCCAGCAGTGAGTCCGCGGCGGGGGGACAAGAGACCCAGTACTTC	CASSESAAGGQETQYF
TRBD1	TRBV6-5	TRBJ2-7	medium-sized	TGTGCCAGCAGTTCCCGGACAGGACCCTCCTACGAGCAGTACTTC	CASSSRTGPSYEQYF
-	TRBV10-3	TRBJ2-1	-	TGTGCCATCTGGGACTTCTCCTACAATGAGCAGTTCTTC	CAIWDFSYNEQFF
TRBD1	TRBV3-1/TRBV3-2	TRBJ1-1	-	TGTGCCAGCAGCCACCCTTTGCAGGGGGCTCTTCACACTGAAGCTTTCTTT	CASSHPLQGALHTEAFF
-	TRBV7-8	TRBJ2-5	-	TGTGCCAGCAGCCCCCACCCGGGCAGGGAAGGGACCCAGTACTTC	CASSPHPGREGTQYF
-	TRBV18	TRBJ2-7	-	TGTGCCAGCTCACCCCAGGCCTACGAGCAGTACTTC	CASSPQAYEQYF
TRBD2	TRBV11-3	TRBJ2-1	-	TGTGCCAGCAGTCTCTTCGGGGGGACTAGCGGGAACAATGAGCAGTTCTTC	CASSLFGGTSGNNEQFF
-	TRBV11-3	TRBJ2-5	-	TGTGCCAGCAGCTTAGGGGCCAACCACCAAGAGACCCAGTACTTC	CASSLGANHQETQYF
TRBD1	TRBV4-2	TRBJ2-4	-	TGTGCCAGCAGCCAAGCACCGGGACAGGGGGCTCAAGTCTCCAAAAACATTCAGTACTTC	CASSQAPGQGAQVSKNIQYF
-	TRBV6-5	TRBJ1-2	-	TGTGCCAGCCAGGGACTTAATGGCTACACCTTC	CASQGLNGYTF
-	TRBV28	TRBJ2-7	-	TGTGCCTTGGGGGGGGGCCTCGACGAGCAGTACTTC	CALGGGLDEQYF
-	TRBV19	TRBJ1-1	-	TGTGCCAGTAGGTTCCGGGGGGAGGGGAACACTGAAGCTTTCTTT	CASRFRGEGNTEAFF
-	TRBV18	TRBJ1-1	-	TGTGCCAGCTCACCCCGGACAGTGTTTGGCACTGAAGCTTTCTTT	CASSPRTVFGTEAFF
-	TRBV5-1	TRBJ1-4	-	TGCGCCAGCCGTCGGACTGAAACTAATGAAAAACTGTTTTTT	CASRRTETNEKLFF